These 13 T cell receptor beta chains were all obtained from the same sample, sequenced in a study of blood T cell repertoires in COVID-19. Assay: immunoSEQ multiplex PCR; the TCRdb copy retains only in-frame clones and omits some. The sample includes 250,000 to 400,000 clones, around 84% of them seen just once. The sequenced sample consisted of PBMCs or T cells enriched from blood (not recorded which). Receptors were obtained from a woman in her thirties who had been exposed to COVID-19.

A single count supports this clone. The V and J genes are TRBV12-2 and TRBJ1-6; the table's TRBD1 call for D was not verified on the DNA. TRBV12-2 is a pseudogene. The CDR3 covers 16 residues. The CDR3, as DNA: TGTGCAAGTCGCTTAGTAGGGGGTCTCGAGAATTCACCCCTCCACTTT. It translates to CASRLVGGLENSPLHF.

The CDR3 spells CASSLVGVVDTQYF. The DNA for the CDR3 is TGCGCCAGCAGCTTGGTGGGAGTAGTAGATACGCAGTATTTT. The chain recombines TRBV5-1 with TRBJ2-3; possible D gene TRBD2, 5 bases. CDR1 and CDR2 (germline): SGHRS, YFSETQ. The CDR3 runs 14 residues. Trimming removed 0 bases from V and 5 bases from J, with 10 bases in between.

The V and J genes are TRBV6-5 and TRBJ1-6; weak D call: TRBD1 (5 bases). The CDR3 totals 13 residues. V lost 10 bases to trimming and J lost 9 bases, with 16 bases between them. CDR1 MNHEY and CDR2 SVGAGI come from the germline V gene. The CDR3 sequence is CATVAGYGSPLHF. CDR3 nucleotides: TGTGCCACCGTCGCAGGGTACGGTTCACCCCTCCACTTT.

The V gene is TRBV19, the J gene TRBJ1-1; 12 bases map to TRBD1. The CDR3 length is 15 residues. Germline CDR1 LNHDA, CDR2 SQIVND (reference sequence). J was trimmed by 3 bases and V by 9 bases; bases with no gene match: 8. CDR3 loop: CASRGQGAFDTEAFF. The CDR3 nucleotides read TGTGCCAGCCGGGGACAGGGGGCTTTCGACACTGAAGCTTTCTTT.

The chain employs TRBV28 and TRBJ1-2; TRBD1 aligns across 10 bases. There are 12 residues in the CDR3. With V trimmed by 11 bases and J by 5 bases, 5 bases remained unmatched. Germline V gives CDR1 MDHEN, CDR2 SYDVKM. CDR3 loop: CALRTGGYGYTF. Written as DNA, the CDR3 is TGTGCCCTTAGGACAGGGGGATATGGCTACACCTTC.

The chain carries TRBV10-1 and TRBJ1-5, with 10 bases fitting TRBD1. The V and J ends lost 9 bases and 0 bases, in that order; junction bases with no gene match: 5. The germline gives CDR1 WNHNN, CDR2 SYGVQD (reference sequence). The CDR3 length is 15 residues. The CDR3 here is CARGTGDYSNQPQHF. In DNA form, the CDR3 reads TGCGCCAGAGGGACAGGGGATTATAGCAATCAGCCCCAGCATTTT.

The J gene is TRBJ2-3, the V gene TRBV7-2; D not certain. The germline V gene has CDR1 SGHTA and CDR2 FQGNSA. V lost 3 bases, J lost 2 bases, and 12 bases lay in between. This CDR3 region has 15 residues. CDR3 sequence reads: CASSFATTITDTQYF. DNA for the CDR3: TGTGCCAGCAGCTTCGCAACAACCATCACAGATACGCAGTATTTT. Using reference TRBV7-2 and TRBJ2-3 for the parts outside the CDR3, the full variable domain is GAGVSQSPSNKVTEKGKDVELRCDPISGHTALYWYRQSLGQGLEFLIYFQGNSAPDKSGLPSDRFSAERTGGSVSTLTIQRTQQEDSAVYLCASSFATTITDTQYFGPGTRLTVL.

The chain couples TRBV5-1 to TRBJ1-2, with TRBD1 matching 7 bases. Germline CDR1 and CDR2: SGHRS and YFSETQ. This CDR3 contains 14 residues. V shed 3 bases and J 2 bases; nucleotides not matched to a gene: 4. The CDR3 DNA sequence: TGCGCCAGCAGCTCTACGACAGGGAACTATGGCTACACCTTC. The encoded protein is CASSSTTGNYGYTF.

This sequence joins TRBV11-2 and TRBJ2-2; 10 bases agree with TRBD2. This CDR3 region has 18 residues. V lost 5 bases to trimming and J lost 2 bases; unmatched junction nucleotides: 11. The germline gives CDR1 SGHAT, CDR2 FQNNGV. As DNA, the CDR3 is TGTGCCAGCAGCACCCGCCCTAGGACTAGCGGTAACACCGGGGAGCTGTTTTTT. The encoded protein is CASSTRPRTSGNTGELFF.

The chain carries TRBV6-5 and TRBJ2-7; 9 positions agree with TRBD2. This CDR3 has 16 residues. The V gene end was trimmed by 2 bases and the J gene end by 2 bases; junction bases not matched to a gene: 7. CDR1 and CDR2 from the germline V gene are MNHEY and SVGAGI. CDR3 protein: CASSYIVAGDTYEQYF. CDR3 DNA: TGTGCCAGCAGTTACATCGTAGCGGGGGACACCTACGAGCAGTACTTC.

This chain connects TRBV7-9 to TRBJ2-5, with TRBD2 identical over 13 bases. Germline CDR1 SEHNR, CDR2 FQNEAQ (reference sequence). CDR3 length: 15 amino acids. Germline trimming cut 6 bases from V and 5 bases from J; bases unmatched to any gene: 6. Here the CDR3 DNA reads TGTGCCAGCAGACGACTAGCGGGGGGTGTGGAGACCCAGTACTTC. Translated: CASRRLAGGVETQYF.

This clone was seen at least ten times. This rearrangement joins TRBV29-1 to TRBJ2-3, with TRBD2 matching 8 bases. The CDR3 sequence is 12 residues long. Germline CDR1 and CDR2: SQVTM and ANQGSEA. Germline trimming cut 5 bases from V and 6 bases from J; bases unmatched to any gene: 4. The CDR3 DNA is TGCAGCGTTTCCAAGCGGGAGGATACGCAGTATTTT. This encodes CSVSKREDTQYF.

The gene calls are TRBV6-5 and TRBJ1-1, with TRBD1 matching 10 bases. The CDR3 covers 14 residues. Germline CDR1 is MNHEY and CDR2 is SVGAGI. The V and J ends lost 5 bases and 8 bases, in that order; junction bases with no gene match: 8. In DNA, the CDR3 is TGTGCCAGCAGTCCCCCGCGACAGGGGGCAGAAGCTTTCTTT. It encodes CASSPPRQGAEAFF.